The present T cell receptor (beta chain) was sequenced within a study of early stage breast cancer tumors. Study-wide results and caveats: Tumors had roughly 2.3-fold higher T cell density and higher clonality than adjacent normal breast tissue. Functional markers like CD4, CD8 and FOXP3 were missed in bulk sequencing.

In its sample, this clone was seen a few times. Its antigen is unknown. Each sample had two DNA replicates, 0.5 ug blood or roughly 1.6 ug tissue. TCRdb's table, derived via immunoSEQ multiplex PCR, lists solely in-frame clones and lacks some. The sample gives fewer than 50,000 clones, about two thirds of which show up once; approximately 7.1% is in the top ten. The length of the CDR3 is 14 residues. Germline assignment: CDR1 LNHDA and CDR2 SQIVND (reference sequence). J gave up 0 bases and V 8 bases, and 5 bases lay outside the gene matches. Input material: blood. V usage is TRBV19 and J usage is TRBJ1-1; TRBD1 matches at 8 bases. The origin of this receptor is a person aged 45-65 years with breast cancer. CDR3 sequence: CASWTGLMNTEAFF. In DNA form, the CDR3 reads TGTGCCAGTTGGACAGGGCTCATGAACACTGAAGCTTTCTTT. Full variable domain (outside the CDR3, taken from reference TRBV19 and TRBJ1-1): DGGITQSPKYLFRKEGQNVTLSCEQNLNHDAMYWYRQDPGQGLRLIYYSQIVNDFQKGDIAEGYSVSREKKESFPLTVTSAQKNPTAFYLCASWTGLMNTEAFFGQGTRLTVV.